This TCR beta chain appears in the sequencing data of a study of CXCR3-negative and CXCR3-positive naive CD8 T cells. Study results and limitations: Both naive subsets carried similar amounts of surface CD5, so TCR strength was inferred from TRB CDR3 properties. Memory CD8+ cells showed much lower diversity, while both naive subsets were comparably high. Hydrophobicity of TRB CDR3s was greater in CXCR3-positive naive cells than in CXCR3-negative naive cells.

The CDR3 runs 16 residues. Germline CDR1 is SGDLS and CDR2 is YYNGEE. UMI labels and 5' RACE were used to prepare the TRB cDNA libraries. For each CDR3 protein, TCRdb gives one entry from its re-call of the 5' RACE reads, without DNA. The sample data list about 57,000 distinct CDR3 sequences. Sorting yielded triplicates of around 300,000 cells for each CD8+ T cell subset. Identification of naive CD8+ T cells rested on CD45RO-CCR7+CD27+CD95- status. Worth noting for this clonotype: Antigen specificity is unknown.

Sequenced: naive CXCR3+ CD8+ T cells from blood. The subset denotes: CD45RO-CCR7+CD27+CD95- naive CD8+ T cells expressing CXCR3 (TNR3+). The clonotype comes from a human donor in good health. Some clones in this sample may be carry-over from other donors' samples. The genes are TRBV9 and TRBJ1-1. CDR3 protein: CASSVATGARNTEAFF.